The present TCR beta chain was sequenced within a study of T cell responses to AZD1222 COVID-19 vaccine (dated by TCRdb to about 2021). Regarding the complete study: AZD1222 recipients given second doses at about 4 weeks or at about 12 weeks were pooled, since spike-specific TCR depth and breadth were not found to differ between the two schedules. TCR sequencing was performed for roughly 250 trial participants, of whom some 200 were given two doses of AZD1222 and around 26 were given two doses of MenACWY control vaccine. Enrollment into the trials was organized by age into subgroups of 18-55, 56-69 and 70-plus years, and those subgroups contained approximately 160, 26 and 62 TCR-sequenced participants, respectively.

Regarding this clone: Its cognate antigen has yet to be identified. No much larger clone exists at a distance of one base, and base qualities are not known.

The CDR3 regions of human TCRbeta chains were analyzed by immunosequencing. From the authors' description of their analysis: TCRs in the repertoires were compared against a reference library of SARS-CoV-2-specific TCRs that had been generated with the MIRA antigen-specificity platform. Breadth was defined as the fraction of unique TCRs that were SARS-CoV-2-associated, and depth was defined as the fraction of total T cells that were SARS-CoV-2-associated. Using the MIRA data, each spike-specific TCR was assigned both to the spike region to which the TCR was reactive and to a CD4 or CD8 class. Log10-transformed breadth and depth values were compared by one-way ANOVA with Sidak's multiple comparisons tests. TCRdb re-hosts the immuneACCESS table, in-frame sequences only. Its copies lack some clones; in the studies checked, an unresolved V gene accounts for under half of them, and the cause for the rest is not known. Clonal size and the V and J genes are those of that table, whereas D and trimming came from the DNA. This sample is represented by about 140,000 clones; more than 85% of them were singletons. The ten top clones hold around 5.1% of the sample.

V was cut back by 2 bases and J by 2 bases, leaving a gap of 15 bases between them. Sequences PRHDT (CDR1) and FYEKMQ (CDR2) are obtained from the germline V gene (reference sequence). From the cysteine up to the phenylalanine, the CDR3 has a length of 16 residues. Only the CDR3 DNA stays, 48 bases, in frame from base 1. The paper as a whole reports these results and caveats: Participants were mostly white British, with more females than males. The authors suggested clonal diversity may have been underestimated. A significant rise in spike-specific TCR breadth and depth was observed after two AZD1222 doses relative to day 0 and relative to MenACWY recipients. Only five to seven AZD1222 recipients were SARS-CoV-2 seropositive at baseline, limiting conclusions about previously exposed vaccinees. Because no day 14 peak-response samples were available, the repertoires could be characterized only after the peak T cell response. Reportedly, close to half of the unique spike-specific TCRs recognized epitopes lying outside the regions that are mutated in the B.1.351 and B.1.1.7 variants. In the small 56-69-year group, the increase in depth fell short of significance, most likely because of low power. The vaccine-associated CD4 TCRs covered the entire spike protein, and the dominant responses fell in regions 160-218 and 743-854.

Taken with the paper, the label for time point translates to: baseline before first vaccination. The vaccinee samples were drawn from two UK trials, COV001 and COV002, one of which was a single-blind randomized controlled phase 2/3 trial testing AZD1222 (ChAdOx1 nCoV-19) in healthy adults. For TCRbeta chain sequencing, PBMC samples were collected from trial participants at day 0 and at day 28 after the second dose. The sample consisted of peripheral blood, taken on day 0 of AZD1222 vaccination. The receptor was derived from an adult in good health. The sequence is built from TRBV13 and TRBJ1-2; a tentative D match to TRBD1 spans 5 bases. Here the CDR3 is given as CASSLKREGNNYGYTF. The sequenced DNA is TGTGCCAGCAGCTTAAAAAGGGAGGGGAACAACTATGGCTACACCTTC.